One TCR beta chain is described in this entry. Antigen specificity is unknown. The record originates from a study of cytomegalovirus exposure and HLA in healthy donors. Study-wide results and limits: Upon later analysis, HLA-associated TCR beta chains proved more clonally expanded than other, equally common chains.

CDR3 size: 13 residues. The V end was cut by 4 bases, the J end by 5 bases, with 8 bases between. Germline CDR1 is LNHDA and CDR2 is SQIVND (reference sequence). PCR was performed using 60 Vbeta and 13 Jbeta primers. The protocol was immunoSEQ multiplex PCR, while the TCRdb copy is restricted to in-frame clones and leaves out a portion. The sample has about 130,000 clones; over 70% are singletons. This chain links TRBV19 with TRBJ2-2; D ambiguous. This clonotype originated in a man under 40 in good health and CMV-seronegative. Sequences were obtained from PBMCs. CDR3: CASSTTRTGELFF. The DNA for the CDR3 is TGTGCCAGTAGTACAACAAGAACCGGGGAGCTGTTTTTT.